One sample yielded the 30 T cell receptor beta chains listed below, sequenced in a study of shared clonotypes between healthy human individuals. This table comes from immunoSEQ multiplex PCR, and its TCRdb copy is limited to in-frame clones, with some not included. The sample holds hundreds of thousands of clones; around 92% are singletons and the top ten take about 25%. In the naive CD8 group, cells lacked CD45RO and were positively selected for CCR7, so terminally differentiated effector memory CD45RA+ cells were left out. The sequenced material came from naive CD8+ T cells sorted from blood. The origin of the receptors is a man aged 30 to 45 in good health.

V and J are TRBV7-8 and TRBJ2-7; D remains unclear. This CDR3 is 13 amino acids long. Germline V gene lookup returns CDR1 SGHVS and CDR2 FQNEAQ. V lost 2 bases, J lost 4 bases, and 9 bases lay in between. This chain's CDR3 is CASSLSPSYEQYF. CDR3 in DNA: TGTGCCAGCAGCTTAAGCCCCTCATACGAGCAGTACTTC. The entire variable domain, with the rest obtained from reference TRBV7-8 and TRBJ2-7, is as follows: GAGVSQSPRYKVAKRGQDVALRCDPISGHVSLFWYQQALGQGPEFLTYFQNEAQLDKSGLPSDRFFAERPEGSVSTLKIQRTQQEDSAVYLCASSLSPSYEQYFGPGTRLTVT.

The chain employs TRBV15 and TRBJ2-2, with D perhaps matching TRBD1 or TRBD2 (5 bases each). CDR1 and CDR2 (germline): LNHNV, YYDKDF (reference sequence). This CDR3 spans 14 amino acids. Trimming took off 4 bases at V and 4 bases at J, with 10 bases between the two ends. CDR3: CATSTGTPTGELFF. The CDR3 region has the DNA TGTGCCACCAGCACAGGGACGCCCACCGGGGAGCTGTTTTTT.

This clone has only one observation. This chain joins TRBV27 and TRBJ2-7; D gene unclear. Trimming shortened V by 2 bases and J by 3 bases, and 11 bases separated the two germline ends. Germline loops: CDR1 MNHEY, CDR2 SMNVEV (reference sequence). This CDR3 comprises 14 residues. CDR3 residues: CASSLVGVGYEQYF. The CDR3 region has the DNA TGTGCCAGCAGTTTAGTCGGAGTGGGCTACGAGCAGTACTTC.

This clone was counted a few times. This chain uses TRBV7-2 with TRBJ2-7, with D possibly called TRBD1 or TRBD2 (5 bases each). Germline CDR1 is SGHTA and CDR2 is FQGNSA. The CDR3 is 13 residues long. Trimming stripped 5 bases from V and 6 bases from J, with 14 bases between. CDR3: CASSPSSGTEQYF. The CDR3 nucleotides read TGTGCCAGCAGCCCAAGTTCAGGGACCGAGCAGTACTTC.

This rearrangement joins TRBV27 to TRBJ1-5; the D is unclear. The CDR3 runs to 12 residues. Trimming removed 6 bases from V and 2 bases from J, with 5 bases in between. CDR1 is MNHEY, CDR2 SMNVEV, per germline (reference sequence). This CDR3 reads CASSKGNQPQHF. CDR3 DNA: TGTGCCAGCAGCAAGGGCAATCAGCCCCAGCATTTT.

CDR3 sequence reads: CASSQDPGGYNEQFF. The CDR3 coding sequence is TGCGCCAGCAGCCAAGATCCCGGGGGATACAATGAGCAGTTCTTC. The chain joins TRBV4-3 to TRBJ2-1; the D gene is possibly TRBD2 (6 bases). The CDR3 runs 15 residues. CDR1 and CDR2 (germline): LGHNA, YSLEER. V was shortened by 0 bases and J by 4 bases, with 10 bases between the two germline ends.

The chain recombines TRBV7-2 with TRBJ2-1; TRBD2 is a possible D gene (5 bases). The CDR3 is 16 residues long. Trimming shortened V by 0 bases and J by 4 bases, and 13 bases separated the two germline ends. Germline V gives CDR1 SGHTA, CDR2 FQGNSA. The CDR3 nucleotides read TGTGCCAGCAGCTTAGCCCCCATCGGCGGGTACAATGAGCAGTTCTTC. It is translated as CASSLAPIGGYNEQFF.

As DNA, the CDR3 is TGTGCCTGGAGTGACGGGGTTAAATACGAGCAGTACTTC. It translates to CAWSDGVKYEQYF. The chain carries TRBV30 and TRBJ2-7, with a tentative D call TRBD2 (5 bases). CDR3 length: 13 residues. Germline V CDR1 and CDR2: GTSNPN, SVGIG (reference sequence). The germline V and J ends were trimmed by 1 base and 4 bases, with 11 bases remaining between them.

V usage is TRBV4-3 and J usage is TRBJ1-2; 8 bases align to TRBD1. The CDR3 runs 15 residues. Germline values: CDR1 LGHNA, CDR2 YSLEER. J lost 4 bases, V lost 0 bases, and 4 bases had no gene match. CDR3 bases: TGCGCCAGCAGCCAAGATCGGACAGGGATCTATGGCTACACCTTC. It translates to CASSQDRTGIYGYTF.

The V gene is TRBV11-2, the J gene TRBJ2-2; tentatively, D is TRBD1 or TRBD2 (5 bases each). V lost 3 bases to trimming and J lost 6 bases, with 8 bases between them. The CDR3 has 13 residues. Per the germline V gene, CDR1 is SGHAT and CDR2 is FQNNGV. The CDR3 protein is CASSLGVPGELFF. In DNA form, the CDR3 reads TGTGCCAGCAGCTTGGGGGTCCCCGGGGAGCTGTTTTTT.

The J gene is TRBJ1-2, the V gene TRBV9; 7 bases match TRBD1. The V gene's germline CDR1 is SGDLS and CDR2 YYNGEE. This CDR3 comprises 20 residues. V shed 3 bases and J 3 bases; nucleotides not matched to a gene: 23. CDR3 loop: CASSGPTKGQQGRRDYGYTF. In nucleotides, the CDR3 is TGTGCCAGCAGCGGACCTACCAAGGGACAACAGGGGAGAAGGGACTATGGCTACACCTTC.

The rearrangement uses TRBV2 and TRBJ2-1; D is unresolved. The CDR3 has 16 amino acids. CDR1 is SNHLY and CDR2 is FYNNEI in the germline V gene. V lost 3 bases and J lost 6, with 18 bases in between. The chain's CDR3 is CASSDPTTDSSNEQFF. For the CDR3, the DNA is TGTGCCAGCAGTGACCCTACTACCGACTCTAGCAATGAGCAGTTCTTC.

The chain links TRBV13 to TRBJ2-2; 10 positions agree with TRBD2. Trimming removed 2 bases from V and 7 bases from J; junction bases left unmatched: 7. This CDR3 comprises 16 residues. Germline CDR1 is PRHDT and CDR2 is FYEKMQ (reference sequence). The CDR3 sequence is CASSLFSSGSGGELFF. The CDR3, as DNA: TGTGCCAGCAGCTTATTCTCTAGCGGGAGCGGCGGGGAGCTGTTTTTT.

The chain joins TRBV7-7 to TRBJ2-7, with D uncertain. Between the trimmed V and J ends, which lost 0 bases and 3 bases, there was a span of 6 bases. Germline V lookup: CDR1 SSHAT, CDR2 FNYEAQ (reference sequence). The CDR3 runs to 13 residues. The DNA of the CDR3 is TGTGCCAGCAGCTTAGCCCCCGGCTACGAGCAGTACTTC. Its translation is CASSLAPGYEQYF. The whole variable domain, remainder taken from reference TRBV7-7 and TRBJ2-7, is GAGVSQSPRYKVTKRGQDVTLRCDPISSHATLYWYQQALGQGPEFLTYFNYEAQPDKSGLPSDRFSAERPEGSISTLTIQRTEQRDSAMYRCASSLAPGYEQYFGPGTRLTVT.

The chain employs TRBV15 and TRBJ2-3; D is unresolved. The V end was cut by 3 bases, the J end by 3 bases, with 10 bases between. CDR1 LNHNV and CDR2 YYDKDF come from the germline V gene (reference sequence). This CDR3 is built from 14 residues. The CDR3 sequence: CATSRRIETDTQYF. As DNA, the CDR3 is TGTGCCACCAGCAGGAGGATCGAGACAGATACGCAGTATTTT.

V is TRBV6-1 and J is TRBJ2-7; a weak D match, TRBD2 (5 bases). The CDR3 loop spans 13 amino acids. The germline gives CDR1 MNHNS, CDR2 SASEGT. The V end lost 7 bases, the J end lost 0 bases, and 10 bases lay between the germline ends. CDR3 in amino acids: CASTTRGSYEQYF. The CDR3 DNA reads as TGTGCCAGCACCACCCGGGGCTCCTACGAGCAGTACTTC.

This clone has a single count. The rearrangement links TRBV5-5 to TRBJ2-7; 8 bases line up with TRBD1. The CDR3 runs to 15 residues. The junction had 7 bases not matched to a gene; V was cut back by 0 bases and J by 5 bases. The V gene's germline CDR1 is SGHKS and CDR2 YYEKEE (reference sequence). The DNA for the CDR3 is TGTGCCAGCAGCTTGGTTGTCAGGGGGCAGGACGAGCAGTACTTC. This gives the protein CASSLVVRGQDEQYF.

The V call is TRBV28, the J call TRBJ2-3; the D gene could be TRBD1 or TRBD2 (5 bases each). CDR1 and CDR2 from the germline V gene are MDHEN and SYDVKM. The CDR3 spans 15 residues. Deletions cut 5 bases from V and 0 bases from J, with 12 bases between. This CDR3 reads CASSQGTESTDTQYF. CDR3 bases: TGTGCCAGCAGTCAAGGGACGGAAAGCACAGATACGCAGTATTTT.

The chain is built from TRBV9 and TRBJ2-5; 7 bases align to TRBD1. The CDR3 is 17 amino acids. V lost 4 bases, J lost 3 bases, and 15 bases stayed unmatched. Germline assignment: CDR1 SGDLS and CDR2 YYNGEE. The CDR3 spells CASSSYDSGTDKETQYF. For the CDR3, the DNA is TGTGCCAGCAGCTCATACGACTCCGGGACAGATAAAGAGACCCAGTACTTC.

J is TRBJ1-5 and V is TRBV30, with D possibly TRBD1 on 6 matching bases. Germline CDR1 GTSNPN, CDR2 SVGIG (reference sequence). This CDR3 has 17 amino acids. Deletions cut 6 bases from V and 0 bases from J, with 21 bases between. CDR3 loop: CACKPQGIGNSNQPQHF. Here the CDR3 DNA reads TGTGCCTGCAAACCACAGGGAATTGGGAATAGCAATCAGCCCCAGCATTTT.

The CDR3 nucleotides are TGTGCCAGTAGTCCAGGTTGGGTGGCGGGAGACCGCTCCTACAATGAGCAGTTCTTC. This gives the protein CASSPGWVAGDRSYNEQFF. The chain carries TRBV19 and TRBJ2-1; 7 positions match TRBD2. Germline assignment: CDR1 LNHDA and CDR2 SQIVND (reference sequence). The CDR3 runs to 19 residues. Unmatched junction bases numbered 16, after V lost 5 bases and J lost 0 bases.

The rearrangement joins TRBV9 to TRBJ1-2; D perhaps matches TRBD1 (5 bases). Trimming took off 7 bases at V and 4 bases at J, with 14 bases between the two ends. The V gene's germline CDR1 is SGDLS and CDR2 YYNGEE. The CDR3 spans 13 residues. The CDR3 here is CASEGGHSYGYTF. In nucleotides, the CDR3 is TGTGCCAGCGAGGGCGGACACTCCTATGGCTACACCTTC. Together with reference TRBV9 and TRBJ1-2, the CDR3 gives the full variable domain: DSGVTQTPKHLITATGQRVTLRCSPRSGDLSVYWYQQSLDQGLQFLIQYYNGEERAKGNILERFSAQQFPDLHSELNLSSLELGDSALYFCASEGGHSYGYTFGSGTRLTVV.

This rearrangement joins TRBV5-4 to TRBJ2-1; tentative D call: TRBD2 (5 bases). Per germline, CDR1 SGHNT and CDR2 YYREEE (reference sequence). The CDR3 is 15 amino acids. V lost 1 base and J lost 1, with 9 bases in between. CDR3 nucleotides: TGTGCCAGCAGCTTGATGGGAGTGTCCTACAATGAGCAGTTCTTC. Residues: CASSLMGVSYNEQFF.

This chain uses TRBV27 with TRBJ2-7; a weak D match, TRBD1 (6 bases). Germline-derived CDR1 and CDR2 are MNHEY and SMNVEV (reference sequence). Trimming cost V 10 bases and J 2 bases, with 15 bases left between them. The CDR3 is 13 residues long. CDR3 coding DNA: TGTGCCACTGGACAGCATAGCACCTACGAGCAGTACTTC. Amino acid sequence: CATGQHSTYEQYF.

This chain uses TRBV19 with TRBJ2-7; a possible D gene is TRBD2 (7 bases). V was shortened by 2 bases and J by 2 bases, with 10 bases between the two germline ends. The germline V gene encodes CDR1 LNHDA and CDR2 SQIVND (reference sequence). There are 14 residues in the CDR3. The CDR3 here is CASSITGGPYEQYF. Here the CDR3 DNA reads TGTGCCAGTAGTATAACGGGGGGCCCCTACGAGCAGTACTTC. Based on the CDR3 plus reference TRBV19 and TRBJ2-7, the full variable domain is DGGITQSPKYLFRKEGQNVTLSCEQNLNHDAMYWYRQDPGQGLRLIYYSQIVNDFQKGDIAEGYSVSREKKESFPLTVTSAQKNPTAFYLCASSITGGPYEQYFGPGTRLTVT.

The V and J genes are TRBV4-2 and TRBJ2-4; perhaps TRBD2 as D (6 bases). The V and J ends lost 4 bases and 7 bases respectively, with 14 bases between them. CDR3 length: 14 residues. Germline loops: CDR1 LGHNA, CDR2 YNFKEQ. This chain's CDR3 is CASSPLTGGNIQYF. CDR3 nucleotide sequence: TGTGCCAGCAGCCCGCTGACTGGGGGGAACATTCAGTACTTC.

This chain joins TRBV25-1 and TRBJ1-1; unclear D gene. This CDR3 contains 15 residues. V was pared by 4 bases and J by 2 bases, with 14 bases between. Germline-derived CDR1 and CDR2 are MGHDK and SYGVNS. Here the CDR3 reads CASSGSGGVNTEAFF. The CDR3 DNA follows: TGTGCCAGCAGTGGGTCGGGAGGCGTCAACACTGAAGCTTTCTTT.

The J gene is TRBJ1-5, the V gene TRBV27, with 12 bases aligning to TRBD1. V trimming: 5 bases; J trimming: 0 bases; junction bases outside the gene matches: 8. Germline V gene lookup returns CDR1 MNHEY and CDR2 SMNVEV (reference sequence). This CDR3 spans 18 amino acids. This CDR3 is CASSPGTGGPYSNQPQHF. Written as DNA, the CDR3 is TGTGCCAGCAGTCCCGGGACAGGGGGCCCCTATAGCAATCAGCCCCAGCATTTT.

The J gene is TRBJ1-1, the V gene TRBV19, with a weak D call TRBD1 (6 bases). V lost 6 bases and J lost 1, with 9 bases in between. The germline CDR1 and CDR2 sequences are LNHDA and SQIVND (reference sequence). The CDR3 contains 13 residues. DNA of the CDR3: TGTGCCAGTAGCCAGGGGCGGAACACTGAAGCTTTCTTT. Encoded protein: CASSQGRNTEAFF.

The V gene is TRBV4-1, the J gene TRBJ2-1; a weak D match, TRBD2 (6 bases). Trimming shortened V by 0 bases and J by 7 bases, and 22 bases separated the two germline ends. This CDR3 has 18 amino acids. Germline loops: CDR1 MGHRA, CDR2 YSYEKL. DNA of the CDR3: TGCGCCAGCAGCCAAGACGACGGGGGAGCCATTTGGGGAAATGAGCAGTTCTTC. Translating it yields CASSQDDGGAIWGNEQFF.